The next 2 T cell receptor beta chains were all read from a single sample in a study of OX40 agonist ivuxolimab in advanced cancers. The repertoire was sequenced with immunoSEQ multiplex PCR; TCRdb's copy has only in-frame clones and lacks some. This table has about 43,000 clones, approximately 83% appearing once. Source: CD4+ or CD8+ T cells sorted from blood, taken in a trial of the OX40 agonist ivuxolimab. The receptors come from an adult with an advanced solid tumor such as melanoma, head and neck, liver or kidney cancer.

The chain has TRBV2 and TRBJ2-2, with D perhaps matching TRBD2 (7 bases). CDR3 length equals 15 residues. Germline assignment: CDR1 SNHLY and CDR2 FYNNEI. Trimming stripped 7 bases from V and 3 bases from J, with 15 bases between. The CDR3 nucleotides are TGTGCCAGCAAATCCGGGGGGCTGGACACCGGGGAGCTGTTTTTT. This codes for CASKSGGLDTGELFF.

The chain joins TRBV5-1 to TRBJ2-7; the match to TRBD2 covers 8 bases. Germline values: CDR1 SGHRS, CDR2 YFSETQ. Trimming at V came to 7 bases and at J to 7 bases, leaving 19 bases not matched to a gene. The CDR3 loop spans 16 amino acids. The CDR3 loop is CASSEVLAALPGEQYF. CDR3 in DNA: TGCGCCAGCTCCGAGGTACTAGCGGCTCTGCCGGGTGAGCAGTACTTC. Supplemented by reference TRBV5-1 and TRBJ2-7, the full variable domain reads KAGVTQTPRYLIKTRGQQVTLSCSPISGHRSVSWYQQTPGQGLQFLFEYFSETQRNKGNFPGRFSGRQFSNSRSEMNVSTLELGDSALYLCASSEVLAALPGEQYFGPGTRLTVT.